This T cell receptor beta chain originates from a study of T-cell reconstitution after alpha-beta-depleted transplantation in children. The library targeted TCRbeta and was prepared with unique molecular identifiers. TCRdb reanalysed the PCR reads using MiXCR and keeps one entry per CDR3 protein. The sample has approximately 200,000 distinct CDR3 sequences, about 14% seen once. This clonotype was observed many times. The CDR3 is 14 amino acids. Germline V CDR1 and CDR2: MGHDK, SYGVNS. Trimming shortened V by 3 bases and J by 3 bases, and 8 bases separated the two germline ends. This specimen was PBMCs from the stem cell graft donor, taken from the stem cell graft. The chain links TRBV25-1 to TRBJ1-4; D may be TRBD1 (6 bases). The receptor was isolated from a human donor who donated a stem cell graft to a child with acute lymphoblastic leukemia. The CDR3 here is CASSDGGPNEKLFF. The CDR3 DNA reads as TGTGCCAGCAGTGATGGGGGCCCTAATGAAAAACTGTTTTTT.